This T cell receptor beta chain is from a study of technical replicates of blood from a few donors. This CDR3 has 14 amino acids. V trimming: 4 bases; J trimming: 7 bases; junction bases outside the gene matches: 6. Germline V CDR1 and CDR2: SGHDT, YYEEEE. Repertoires were generated with immunoSEQ multiplex PCR, while TCRdb's copy carries only in-frame clones and drops some. Found here are fewer than 85,000 clones, approximately 91% of them singletons; the top ten hold about 4.7%. This clone was seen once. Sequencing was performed on PBMCs. The V call is TRBV5-6, the J call TRBJ1-5; 9 nucleotides align to TRBD1. The sequence was obtained from a human donor in good health. Some clones in this sample may be carry-over from other donors' samples. CDR3 protein: CASSGTGRRQPQHF. CDR3 DNA sequence: TGTGCCAGCAGCGGGACAGGGCGCAGGCAGCCCCAGCATTTT.